A single T cell receptor beta chain is shown here with its context. This sample is part of a study of T cell changes during pregnancy in multiple sclerosis. TCRdb's table, derived via immunoSEQ multiplex PCR, lists solely in-frame clones and lacks some. The profile covers about 41,000 clones, with approximately 91% appearing a single time and about 7% taken by the ten largest. The V gene's germline CDR1 is SEHNR and CDR2 FQNEAQ (reference sequence). The V gene lost 5 bases and the J gene lost 0 bases, with 8 bases spanning the gap. This CDR3 has 13 amino acids. This sequence joins TRBV7-9 and TRBJ2-7; unclear D gene. This receptor was identified in a female donor with multiple sclerosis, enrolled in a pregnancy study. The sample consisted of CD8+ T cells from peripheral blood mononuclear cells, taken in the third trimester of pregnancy. As DNA, the CDR3 is TGTGCCAGCAGCCCCGACAACTCCTACGAGCAGTACTTC. It translates to CASSPDNSYEQYF.